The 24 T cell receptor beta chains below all came from one sample that was sequenced in a study of tumor-infiltrating lymphocytes in primary liver carcinoma. TCR beta cDNA was reverse-transcribed from about 500 ng of total RNA. The reaction used a constant-region primer and ProtoScript II reverse transcriptase. TCR beta libraries came from three nested multiplex PCR rounds using slightly modified ARM-PCR. The two initial PCR rounds, nine to eleven cycles each, used TRBV1-TRBV30 forward and C-beta reverse primers. TCRdb fed the multiplex PCR reads into MiXCR, producing one record per CDR3 protein. The sample has about 350,000 distinct CDR3 sequences, 65% seen once. Blood RNA originated from unsorted whole blood, with germline DNA additionally extracted. Sequencing was performed on peripheral blood. These TCRs come from a man aged 35 to 55 with primary liver carcinoma and hepatitis B virus infection.

About this clonotype itself: Compared with germline, one end of the junction differs, possibly owing to a read error. The CDR3: CAGSLGIAGYYEQYF. The CDR3 nucleotides are TGTGCCGGCAGCTTAGGGATAGCGGGCTACTACGAGCAGTACTTC. This rearrangement joins TRBV11-2 to TRBJ2-7, with 7 positions matching TRBD2. Germline V gene data show CDR1 as SGHAT and CDR2 as FQNNGV. The length of the CDR3 is 15 residues. Full variable domain (outside the CDR3, taken from reference TRBV11-2 and TRBJ2-7): EAGVAQSPRYKIIEKRQSVAFWCNPISGHATLYWYQQILGQGPKLLIQFQNNGVVDDSQLPKDRFSAERLKGVDSTLKIQPAKLEDSAVYLCAGSLGIAGYYEQYFGPGTRLTVT.

The chain is built from TRBV28 and TRBJ2-7; 12 positions match TRBD1. Losses at the gene ends were 9 bases for V and 4 bases for J; bases not matched to a gene: 4. The CDR3 has 13 amino acids. From germline, CDR1 is MDHEN and CDR2 SYDVKM. The CDR3 DNA reads as TGTGCCAGTGGGACAGGGGGCGGTTACGAGCAGTACTTC. This encodes CASGTGGGYEQYF.

A word on this clonotype: Germline is not matched at one junction end, which may reflect a read error. The chain couples TRBV4-3 to TRBJ1-5; D may be TRBD1 (5 bases). The CDR3 runs 15 residues. Germline V gene lookup returns CDR1 LGHNA and CDR2 YSLEER. The CDR3 nucleotides are TGCGCCAGCAGCCAGACAACAGGCCCAAATCAGCACCAGCATTTT. This translates into CASSQTTGPNQHQHF.

This clonotype has at least ten counts. This sequence joins TRBV6-1 and TRBJ2-3, with D perhaps given as TRBD1 or TRBD2 (5 bases each). This CDR3 has 11 amino acids. Trimming took off 4 bases at V and 8 bases at J, with 7 bases between the two ends. The germline V gene encodes CDR1 MNHNS and CDR2 SASEGT. CDR3 amino acids: CASSGGSTQYF. The CDR3 nucleotides are TGTGCCAGCAGTGGGGGGAGTACGCAGTATTTT.

The chain carries TRBV7-4 and TRBJ2-7; possible D gene TRBD2, 5 bases. The CDR3 runs 15 residues. CDR1 is SGHVT, CDR2 SQSDAQ, per germline. The V end lost 3 bases, the J end lost 2 bases, and 14 bases lay between the germline ends. This CDR3 reads CASSFCGSETYEQYF. The CDR3 region has the DNA TGTGCCAGCAGCTTCTGTGGGAGTGAAACCTACGAGCAGTACTTC.

Concerning this clonotype: A much larger clone lies one base from this, so it may be a read error. The chain couples TRBV5-5 to TRBJ2-2; TRBD1 is a possible D gene (5 bases). V was shortened by 0 bases and J by 4 bases, with 16 bases between the two germline ends. Germline V CDR1 and CDR2: SGHKS, YYEKEE (reference sequence). The CDR3 has 17 residues. In DNA, the CDR3 is TGTGCCAGCAGCTTGGTACCACAGGTGGTCGTCACCGGGGAGCTGTTTTTT. This sequence encodes CASSLVPQVVVTGELFF.

This clonotype has ten or more counts. This chain uses TRBV12-3 or TRBV12-4 with TRBJ2-7; 9 bases map to TRBD1. V lost 5 bases to trimming and J lost 7 bases; unmatched junction nucleotides: 12. CDR3 length: 15 amino acids. The CDR3 sequence: CASSPFRDRAREQYF. In nucleotides, the CDR3 is TGTGCCAGCAGTCCGTTCCGGGACAGGGCCAGGGAGCAGTACTTC.

This clonotype has a handful of counts. A much larger clone differs by one base, so this may be a read error. The chain joins TRBV29-1 to TRBJ2-3, with D possibly called TRBD1 or TRBD2 (5 bases each). The CDR3 has 13 amino acids. The V and J ends lost 4 bases and 4 bases respectively, with 12 bases between them. CDR1 and CDR2 from the germline V gene are SQVTM and ANQGSEA. This CDR3 reads CSVGARGADTQYF. In nucleotides, the CDR3 is TGCAGCGTTGGAGCAAGGGGAGCAGATACGCAGTATTTT.

This clonotype appeared many times. The chain combines TRBV5-4 with TRBJ1-1, with a tentative D call TRBD1 (5 bases). Germline CDR1 is SGHNT and CDR2 is YYREEE (reference sequence). V lost 4 bases to trimming and J lost 1 base, with 11 bases between them. This CDR3 has 14 residues. The CDR3 region has the DNA TGTGCCAGCAGCCGGGACTTTTCGAACACTGAAGCTTTCTTT. Translating it yields CASSRDFSNTEAFF.

The chain carries TRBV19 and TRBJ2-2; D may correspond to TRBD1 or TRBD2 (5 bases each). The V end lost 8 bases, the J end lost 3 bases, and 19 bases lay between the germline ends. This CDR3 is 16 amino acids long. Looked up from germline, CDR1 is LNHDA and CDR2 is SQIVND (reference sequence). The CDR3 reads CASVGRGYEYTGELFF. Written as DNA, the CDR3 is TGTGCCAGTGTGGGACGGGGTTATGAGTACACCGGGGAGCTGTTTTTT.

The J gene is TRBJ2-2, the V gene TRBV11-2, with TRBD1 as a possible D gene (6 bases). CDR1 is SGHAT and CDR2 is FQNNGV in the germline V gene. Trimming took off 7 bases at V and 1 base at J, with 16 bases between the two ends. The CDR3 has 16 amino acids. The CDR3 nucleotides read TGTGCCAGCAACTACGGACAGAGTCGGAACACCGGGGAGCTGTTTTTT. Translating gives CASNYGQSRNTGELFF.

As DNA, the CDR3 is TGTGCCAGCAGGAAAGGGTCGAGCACAGATACGCAGTATTTT. Translation gives CASRKGSSTDTQYF. The V gene is TRBV7-2, the J gene TRBJ2-3; D remains unclear. V was cut by 6 bases and J by 0 bases, with 10 bases left in between. CDR1 is SGHTA and CDR2 is FQGNSA in the germline V gene. This CDR3 comprises 14 residues.

As regards this clonotype: Compared with germline, one end of the junction differs, possibly owing to a read error. The V gene is TRBV29-1, the J gene TRBJ2-1; 8 nucleotides match TRBD1. CDR3 size: 15 residues. The germline V gene encodes CDR1 SQVTM and CDR2 ANQGSEA. As DNA, the CDR3 is TGCAGCGTTGTTAGACCCGGGACAGGAAGCTATGAGCAGTTTTTC. This encodes CSVVRPGTGSYEQFF.

Regarding this clonotype: Mismatch with germline at one junction end may stem from a read error. The chain combines TRBV28 with TRBJ1-1; TRBD1 is a possible D gene (5 bases). The CDR3 contains 15 residues. CDR1 is MDHEN, CDR2 SYDVKM, per germline. CDR3 loop: CASSLPGHLNTETFF. CDR3 DNA: TGTGCCAGCAGTTTACCCGGACACTTGAACACTGAAACTTTCTTT.

The rearrangement uses TRBV7-2 and TRBJ2-7; D perhaps matches TRBD2 (5 bases). From germline, CDR1 is SGHTA and CDR2 FQGNSA. The CDR3 has 12 residues. V was cut by 8 bases and J by 6 bases, with 14 bases left in between. The chain's CDR3 is CASGLGHVEQYF. In DNA form, the CDR3 reads TGTGCCAGCGGACTCGGGCACGTCGAGCAGTACTTC.

This clonotype was counted at least ten times. The chain recombines TRBV29-1 with TRBJ2-4, with TRBD1 matching over 8 bases. Germline V gene sequence: CDR1 SQVTM, CDR2 ANQGSEA. The CDR3 has 17 residues. J gave up 0 bases and V 7 bases, and 14 bases lay outside the gene matches. CDR3 bases: TGCAGCGCAACCCGGGACAGGCGTCTCTTAGCCAAAAACATTCAGTACTTC. Translating gives CSATRDRRLLAKNIQYF.

This clonotype has more than one count but fewer than ten. V usage is TRBV6-5 and J usage is TRBJ2-1; 9 bases align to TRBD1. The CDR3 loop spans 14 amino acids. V was pared by 10 bases and J by 2 bases, with 6 bases of the junction left unmatched. Looked up from germline, CDR1 is MNHEY and CDR2 is SVGAGI. CDR3 sequence reads: CATTGTGTYNEQFF. In DNA form, the CDR3 reads TGTGCCACAACCGGGACAGGGACCTACAATGAGCAGTTCTTC.

The rearrangement uses TRBV5-1 and TRBJ1-1; 8 nucleotides agree with TRBD1. The germline V gene has CDR1 SGHRS and CDR2 YFSETQ. V lost 4 bases, J lost 4 bases, and 6 bases stayed unmatched. This CDR3 is 14 amino acids long. CDR3 loop: CASSMGQEATEAFF. CDR3 coding DNA: TGCGCCAGCAGCATGGGACAGGAAGCCACTGAAGCTTTCTTT.

A word on this clonotype: This may be a read error, as it is one base from a much larger clone. The chain carries TRBV6-1 and TRBJ2-5, with D hard to call. This CDR3 region has 13 residues. Per germline, CDR1 MNHNS and CDR2 SASEGT. This CDR3 is CARSEMVQETQYF. The CDR3 coding sequence is TGTGCCAGAAGTGAAATGGTACAAGAGACCCAGTACTTC.

This chain connects TRBV28 to TRBJ2-1; 13 bases agree with TRBD2. V was pared by 3 bases and J by 9 bases, with 17 bases of the junction left unmatched. Germline CDR1 MDHEN, CDR2 SYDVKM. The length of the CDR3 is 19 residues. CDR3 DNA: TGTGCCAGCAGTTTCTACTCGCCAGGGACTAGCGGGATCTGGGGTGAGCAGTTCTTC. It translates to CASSFYSPGTSGIWGEQFF. Combining the CDR3 with reference TRBV28 and TRBJ2-1 gives the whole variable domain DVKVTQSSRYLVKRTGEKVFLECVQDMDHENMFWYRQDPGLGLRLIYFSYDVKMKEKGDIPEGYSVSREKKERFSLILESASTNQTSMYLCASSFYSPGTSGIWGEQFFGPGTRLTVL.

In regard to this clonotype: This may arise from a read error, as a much more abundant clone is one base away. The chain links TRBV6-1 to TRBJ1-2; D is unresolved. Trimming took 7 bases from V and 2 from J, leaving 14 bases between them. The V gene's germline CDR1 is MNHNS and CDR2 SASEGT. The CDR3 has 14 amino acids. CDR3 amino acids: CASNQKGGNYGYTF. The DNA for the CDR3 is TGTGCCAGCAATCAAAAGGGAGGGAACTATGGCTACACCTTC.

This chain joins TRBV5-6 and TRBJ1-4, with unresolved D. V was cut by 1 base and J by 8 bases, with 15 bases left in between. The CDR3 sequence is 15 residues long. CDR1 and CDR2 from the germline V gene are SGHDT and YYEEEE. CDR3 sequence: CASSLSSGVREKLFF. The CDR3 nucleotides read TGTGCCAGCAGCTTGAGTAGCGGGGTCCGGGAAAAACTGTTTTTT. Combining the CDR3 with reference TRBV5-6 and TRBJ1-4 gives the whole variable domain DAGVTQSPTHLIKTRGQQVTLRCSPKSGHDTVSWYQQALGQGPQFIFQYYEEEERQRGNFPDRFSGHQFPNYSSELNVNALLLGDSALYLCASSLSSGVREKLFFGSGTQLSVL.

This clonotype showed up just a few times. The chain is built from TRBV6-5 and TRBJ2-7; 9 nucleotides line up with TRBD1. V shed 6 bases, J shed 2 bases, and the junction held 17 bases outside the gene matches. There are 18 residues in the CDR3. Per the germline V gene, CDR1 is MNHEY and CDR2 is SVGAGI. CDR3 nucleotide sequence: TGTGCCAGCAGAAGGACAGGGGAATTAGCGGGTCCTACCTACGAGCAGTACTTC. Translation: CASRRTGELAGPTYEQYF.

A word on this clonotype: The junction does not match germline at one end; this may be a read error. The gene calls are TRBV11-3 and TRBJ2-2; the D is unclear. CDR3 size: 15 residues. Germline loops: CDR1 SGHNT, CDR2 YENEEA. In nucleotides, the CDR3 is TGTGCCAGCAGAAATGGGGATAAGAACACCTGGGAACTGTTTTTT. Translation gives CASRNGDKNTWELFF. The full variable domain, its missing parts supplied by reference TRBV11-3 and TRBJ2-2, is EAGVVQSPRYKIIEKKQPVAFWCNPISGHNTLYWYLQNLGQGPELLIRYENEEAVDDSQLPKDRFSAERLKGVDSTLKIQPAELGDSAVYLCASRNGDKNTWELFFGEGSRLTVL.